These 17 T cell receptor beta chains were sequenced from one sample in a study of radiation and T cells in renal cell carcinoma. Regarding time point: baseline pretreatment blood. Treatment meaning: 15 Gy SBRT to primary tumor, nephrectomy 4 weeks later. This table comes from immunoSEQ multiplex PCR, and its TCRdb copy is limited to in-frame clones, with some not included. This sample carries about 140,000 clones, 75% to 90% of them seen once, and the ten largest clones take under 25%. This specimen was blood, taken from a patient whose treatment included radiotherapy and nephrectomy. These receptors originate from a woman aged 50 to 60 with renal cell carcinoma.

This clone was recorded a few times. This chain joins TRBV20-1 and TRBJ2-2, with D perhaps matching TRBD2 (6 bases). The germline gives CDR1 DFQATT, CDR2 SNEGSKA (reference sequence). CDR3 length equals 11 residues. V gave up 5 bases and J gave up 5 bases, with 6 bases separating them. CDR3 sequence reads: CSAAGTGELFF. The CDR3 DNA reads TGCAGTGCTGCGGGGACCGGGGAGCTGTTTTTT.

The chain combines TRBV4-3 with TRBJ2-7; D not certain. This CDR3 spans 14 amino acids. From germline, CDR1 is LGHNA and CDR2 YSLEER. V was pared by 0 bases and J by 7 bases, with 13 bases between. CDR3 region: CASSQETRVREQYF. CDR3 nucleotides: TGCGCCAGCAGCCAAGAGACCCGGGTGAGGGAGCAGTACTTC.

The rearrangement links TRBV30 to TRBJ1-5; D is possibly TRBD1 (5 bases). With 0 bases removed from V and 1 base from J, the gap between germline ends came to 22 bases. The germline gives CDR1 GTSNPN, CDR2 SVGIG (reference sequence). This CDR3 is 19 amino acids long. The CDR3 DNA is TGTGCCTGGAGTGTACAATTGGGACCAGGGTGGAGGAGCAATCAGCCCCAGCATTTT. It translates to CAWSVQLGPGWRSNQPQHF.

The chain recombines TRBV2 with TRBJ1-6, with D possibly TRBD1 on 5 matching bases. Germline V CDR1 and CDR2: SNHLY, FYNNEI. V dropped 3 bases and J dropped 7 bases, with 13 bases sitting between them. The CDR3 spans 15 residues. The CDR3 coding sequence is TGTGCCAGCAGTGAGCGTTACGGGGGGAATTCACCCCTCCACTTT. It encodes CASSERYGGNSPLHF.

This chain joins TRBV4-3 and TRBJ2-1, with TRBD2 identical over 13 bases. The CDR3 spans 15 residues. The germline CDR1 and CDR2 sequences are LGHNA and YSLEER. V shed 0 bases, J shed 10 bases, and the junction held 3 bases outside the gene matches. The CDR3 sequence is CASSQELAGGREQFF. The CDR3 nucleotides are TGCGCCAGCAGCCAAGAACTAGCGGGAGGGCGGGAGCAGTTCTTC.

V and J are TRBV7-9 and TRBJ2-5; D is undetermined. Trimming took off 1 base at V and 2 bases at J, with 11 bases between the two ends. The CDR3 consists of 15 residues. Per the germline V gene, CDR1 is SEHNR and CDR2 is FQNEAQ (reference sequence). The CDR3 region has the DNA TGTGCCAGCAGCTTAGGTAACATATTTCAAGAGACCCAGTACTTC. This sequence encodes CASSLGNIFQETQYF.

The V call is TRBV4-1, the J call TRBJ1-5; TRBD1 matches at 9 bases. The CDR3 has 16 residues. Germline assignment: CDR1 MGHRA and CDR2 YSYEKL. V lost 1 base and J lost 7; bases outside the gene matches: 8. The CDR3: CASSQGTGQGNQPQHF. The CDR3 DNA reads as TGCGCCAGCAGCCAAGGGACCGGACAGGGGAACCAGCCCCAGCATTTT.

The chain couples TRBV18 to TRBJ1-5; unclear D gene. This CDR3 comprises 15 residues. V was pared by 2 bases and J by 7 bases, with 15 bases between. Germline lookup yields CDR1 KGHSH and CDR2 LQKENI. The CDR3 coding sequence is TGTGCCAGCTCACCATCGGAAGGGAGCGGCCAGCCCCAGCATTTT. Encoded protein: CASSPSEGSGQPQHF.

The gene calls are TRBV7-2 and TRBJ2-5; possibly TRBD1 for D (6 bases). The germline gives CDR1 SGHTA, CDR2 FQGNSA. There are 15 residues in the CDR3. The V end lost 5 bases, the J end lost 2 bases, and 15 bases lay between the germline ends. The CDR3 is CASSLDGQRQETQYF. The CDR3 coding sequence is TGTGCCAGCAGCCTCGATGGACAGAGACAAGAGACCCAGTACTTC.

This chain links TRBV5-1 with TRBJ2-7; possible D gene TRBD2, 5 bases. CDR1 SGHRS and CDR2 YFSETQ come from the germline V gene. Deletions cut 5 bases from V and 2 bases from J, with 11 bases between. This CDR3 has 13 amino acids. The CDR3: CASSSPGTYEQYF. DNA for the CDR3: TGCGCCAGCAGTTCACCGGGGACCTACGAGCAGTACTTC.

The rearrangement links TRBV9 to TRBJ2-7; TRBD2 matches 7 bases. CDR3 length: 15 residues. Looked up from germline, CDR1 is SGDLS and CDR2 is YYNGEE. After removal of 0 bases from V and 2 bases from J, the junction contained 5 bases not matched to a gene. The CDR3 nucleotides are TGTGCCAGCAGCGTAGGACTAGCTAGCACCTACGAGCAGTACTTC. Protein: CASSVGLASTYEQYF.

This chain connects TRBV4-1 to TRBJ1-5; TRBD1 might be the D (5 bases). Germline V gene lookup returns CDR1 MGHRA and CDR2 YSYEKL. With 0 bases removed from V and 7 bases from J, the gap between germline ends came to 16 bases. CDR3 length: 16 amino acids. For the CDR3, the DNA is TGCGCCAGCAGCCAAGATTGGGCAGGGAAGGGACAGCCCCAGCATTTT. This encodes CASSQDWAGKGQPQHF.

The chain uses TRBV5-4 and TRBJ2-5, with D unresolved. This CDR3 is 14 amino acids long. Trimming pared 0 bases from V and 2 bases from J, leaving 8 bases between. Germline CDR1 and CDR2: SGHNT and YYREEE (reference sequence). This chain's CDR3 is CASSLEGRQETQYF. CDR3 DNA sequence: TGTGCCAGCAGCTTGGAAGGCAGACAAGAGACCCAGTACTTC.

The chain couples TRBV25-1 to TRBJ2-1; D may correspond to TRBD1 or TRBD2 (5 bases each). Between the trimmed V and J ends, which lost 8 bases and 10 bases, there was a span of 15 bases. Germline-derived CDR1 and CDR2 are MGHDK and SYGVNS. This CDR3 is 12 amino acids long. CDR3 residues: CASPGPPQEQFF. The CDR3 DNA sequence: TGTGCCAGCCCGGGACCACCCCAGGAGCAGTTCTTC.

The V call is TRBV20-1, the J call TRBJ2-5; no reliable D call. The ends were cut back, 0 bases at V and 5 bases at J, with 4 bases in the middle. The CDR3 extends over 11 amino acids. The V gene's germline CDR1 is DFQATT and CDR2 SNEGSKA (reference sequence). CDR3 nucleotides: TGCAGTGCTAGAGAGAGGGAGACCCAGTACTTC. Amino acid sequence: CSARERETQYF.

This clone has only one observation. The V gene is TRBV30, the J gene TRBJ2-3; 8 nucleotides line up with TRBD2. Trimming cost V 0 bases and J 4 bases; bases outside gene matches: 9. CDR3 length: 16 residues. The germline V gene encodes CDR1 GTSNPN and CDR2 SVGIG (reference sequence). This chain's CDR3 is CAWSVTQRGWSDTQYF. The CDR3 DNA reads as TGTGCCTGGAGTGTTACTCAGCGGGGGTGGTCAGATACGCAGTATTTT.

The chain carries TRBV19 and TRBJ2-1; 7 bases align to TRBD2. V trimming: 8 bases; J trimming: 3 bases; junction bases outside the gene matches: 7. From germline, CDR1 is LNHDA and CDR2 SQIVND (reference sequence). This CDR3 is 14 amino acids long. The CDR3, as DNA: TGTGCCAGTCGGGCTAGCGGAAACTACAATGAGCAGTTCTTC. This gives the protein CASRASGNYNEQFF.